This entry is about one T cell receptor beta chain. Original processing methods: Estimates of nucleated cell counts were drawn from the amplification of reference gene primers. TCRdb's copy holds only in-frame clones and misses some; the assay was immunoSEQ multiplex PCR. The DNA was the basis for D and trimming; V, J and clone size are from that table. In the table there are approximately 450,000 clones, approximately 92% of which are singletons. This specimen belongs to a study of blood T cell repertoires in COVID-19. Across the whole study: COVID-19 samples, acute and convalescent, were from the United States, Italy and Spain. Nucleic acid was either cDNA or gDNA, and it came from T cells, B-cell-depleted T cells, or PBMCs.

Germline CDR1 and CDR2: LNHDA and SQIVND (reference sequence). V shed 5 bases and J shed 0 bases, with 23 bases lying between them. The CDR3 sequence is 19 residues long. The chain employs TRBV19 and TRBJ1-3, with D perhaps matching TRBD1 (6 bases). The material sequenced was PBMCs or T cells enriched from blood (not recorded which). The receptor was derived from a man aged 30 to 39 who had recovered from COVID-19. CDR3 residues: CASSSKKPRTALSGNTIYF. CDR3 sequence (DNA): TGTGCCAGTAGTTCAAAAAAACCCCGGACAGCCCTCTCTGGAAACACCATATATTTT.